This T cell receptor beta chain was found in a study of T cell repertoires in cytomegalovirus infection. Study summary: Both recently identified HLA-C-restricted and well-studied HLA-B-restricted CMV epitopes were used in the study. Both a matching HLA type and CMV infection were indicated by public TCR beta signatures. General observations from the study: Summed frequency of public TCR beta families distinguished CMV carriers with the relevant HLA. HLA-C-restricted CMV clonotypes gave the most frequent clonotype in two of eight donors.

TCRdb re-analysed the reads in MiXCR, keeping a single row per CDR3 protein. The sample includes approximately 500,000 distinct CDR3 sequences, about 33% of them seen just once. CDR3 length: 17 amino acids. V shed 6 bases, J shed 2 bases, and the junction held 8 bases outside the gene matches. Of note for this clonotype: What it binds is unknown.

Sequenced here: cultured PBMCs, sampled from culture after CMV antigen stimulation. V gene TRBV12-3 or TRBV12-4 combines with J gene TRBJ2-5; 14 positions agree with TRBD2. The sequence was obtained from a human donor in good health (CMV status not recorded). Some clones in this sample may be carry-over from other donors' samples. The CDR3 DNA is TGTGCCAGCAGCCCGACTAGCGGGGGGGGTAGACAAGAGACCCAGTACTTC. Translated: CASSPTSGGGRQETQYF.